This T cell receptor (beta chain) was sequenced in a study of CD8 T cells in ankylosing spondylitis. General study results and limits: A CD8+ phenotype characterized the disease-linked clones, which were relatively rare in peripheral blood. Made up of eight highly homologous variants, a TCR beta motif appeared characteristic of ankylosing spondylitis blood.

One entry per CDR3 protein results from TCRdb running MiXCR on the 5' RACE reads. The table lists 200,000 or so distinct CDR3 sequences, roughly 20% of them singletons. With regard to this clonotype: What it binds is unknown.

Trimming removed 4 bases from V and 4 bases from J, with 17 bases in between. Germline values: CDR1 SGHTA, CDR2 FQGNSA. The CDR3 spans 16 residues. The specimen sequenced was blood, either unsorted or a sorted T cell fraction (not recorded which). The V call is TRBV7-2, the J call TRBJ1-5; possible D gene TRBD1, 5 bases. This TCR came from a male donor aged 5-30 years with ankylosing spondylitis or in good health (not recorded which). The CDR3 DNA follows: TGTGCCAGCAGCTCGCGGGGGGGTCTAAGGAATCAGCCCCAGCATTTT. Amino acids: CASSSRGGLRNQPQHF.